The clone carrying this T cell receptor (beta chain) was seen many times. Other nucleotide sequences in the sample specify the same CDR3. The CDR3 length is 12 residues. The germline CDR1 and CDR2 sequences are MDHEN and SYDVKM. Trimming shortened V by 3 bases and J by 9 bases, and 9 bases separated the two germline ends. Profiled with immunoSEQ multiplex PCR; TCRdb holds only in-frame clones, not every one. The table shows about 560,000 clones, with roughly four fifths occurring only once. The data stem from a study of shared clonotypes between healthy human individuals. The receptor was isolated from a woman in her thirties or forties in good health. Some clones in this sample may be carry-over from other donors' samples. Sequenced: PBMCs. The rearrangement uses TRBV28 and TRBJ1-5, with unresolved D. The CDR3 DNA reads TGTGCCAGCAGTTTTTCTCTAGGGCCCCAGCATTTT. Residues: CASSFSLGPQHF.